This T cell receptor (beta chain) was captured by sequencing in a study of molecular identifiers for immune sequencing clone quantification. About the study: Four of five splits of RNA from about 20,000 or 100,000 naive CD8 cells were sequenced in replicates.

TCRdb reprocessed the PCR reads via MiXCR and lists one record per CDR3 protein. The repertoire holds about 60,000 distinct CDR3 sequences, over 15% seen once, with 1.3% to 1.5% in the top ten. This clonotype was found many times. Naive CD8 T cells underwent sorting with the CD8+CD4-CCR7+CD45RA+ definition. The receptor was derived from a human donor in good health. Some libraries in this study had Jurkat cell RNA spiked in. The sample was naive CD8+ T cells from blood, with Jurkat cell RNA spiked in. The sample's subset: FACS-sorted CD8+CD4-CCR7+CD45RA+ naive T cells.

The CDR3 region has the DNA TGTGCCAGCAGCTTACTGAGACAGGGGTTCACCGGGGAGCTGTTTTTT. Protein: CASSLLRQGFTGELFF. The rearrangement links TRBV7-9 to TRBJ2-2; 8 bases fit TRBD1. The CDR3 runs to 16 residues. With V trimmed by 2 bases and J by 4 bases, 6 bases remained unmatched. Germline lookup yields CDR1 SEHNR and CDR2 FQNEAQ (reference sequence).